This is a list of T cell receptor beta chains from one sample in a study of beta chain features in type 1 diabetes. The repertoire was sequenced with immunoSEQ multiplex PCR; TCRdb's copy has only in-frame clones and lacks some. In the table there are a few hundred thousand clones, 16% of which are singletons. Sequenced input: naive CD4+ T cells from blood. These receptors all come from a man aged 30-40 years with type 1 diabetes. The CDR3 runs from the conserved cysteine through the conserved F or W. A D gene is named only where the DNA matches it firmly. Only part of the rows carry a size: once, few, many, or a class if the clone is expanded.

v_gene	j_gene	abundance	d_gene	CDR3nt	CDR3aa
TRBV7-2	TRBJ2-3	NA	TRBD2	TGTGCCAGCAGCCTAAGCGGGAGGGGGCAGTATTTT	CASSLSGRGQYF
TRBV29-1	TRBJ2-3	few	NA	TGCAGCGTTGGCCCTACTACCTTATCCACAGATACGCAGTATTTT	CSVGPTTLSTDTQYF
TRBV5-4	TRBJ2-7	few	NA	TGTGCCAGCAGCTTGGCTCAGGGATACGAGCAGTACTTC	CASSLAQGYEQYF
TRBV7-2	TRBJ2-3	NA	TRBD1	TGTGCCAGCAGATGGACAGGGGAGAGGGATACGCAGTATTTT	CASRWTGERDTQYF
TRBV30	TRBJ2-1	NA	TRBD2	TGTGCCTGGAGTACGATTACCAGCGGGAGGATCAATGAGCAGTTCTTC	CAWSTITSGRINEQFF
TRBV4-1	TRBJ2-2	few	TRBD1	TGCGCCAGCAGCCAAGCTGACAGGGACACCGGGGAGCTGTTTTTT	CASSQADRDTGELFF
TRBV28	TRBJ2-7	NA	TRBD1	TGTGCCAGCAGTCTCGGACAGGGGGCCACATACTTC	CASSLGQGATYF
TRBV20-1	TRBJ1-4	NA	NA	TGCAGTGCTAGAGATCGGGGAACTGTGTTTTTT	CSARDRGTVFF
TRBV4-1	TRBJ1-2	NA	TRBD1	TGCGCCAGCAGCCCACGCCCGGAGACAGGGGCCTATGGCTACACCTTC	CASSPRPETGAYGYTF
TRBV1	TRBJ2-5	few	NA	TGCACCAGCAGCCAATCCGCTAGCGGGACTAAGACCCAGTACTTC	CTSSQSASGTKTQYF
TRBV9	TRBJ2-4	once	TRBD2	TGTGCCAGCAGCGTAGGGGAGACTAGCGGGGCGGCAAGGGCCAAAAACATTCAGTACTTC	CASSVGETSGAARAKNIQYF
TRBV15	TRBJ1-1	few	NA	TGTGCCACCAGCAGAGGAGTGAACACTGAAGCTTTCTTT	CATSRGVNTEAFF
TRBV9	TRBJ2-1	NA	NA	TGTGCCAGCAGCGCCAGGACTGCATACAATGAGCAGTTCTTC	CASSARTAYNEQFF
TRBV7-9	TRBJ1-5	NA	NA	TGTGCCAGCAGCCCGCTCGGGGGCCAGCCCCAGCATTTT	CASSPLGGQPQHF
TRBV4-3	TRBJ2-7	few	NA	TGCGCCAGCAGCCGTGAGACAGGAGACTACGAGCAGTACTTC	CASSRETGDYEQYF
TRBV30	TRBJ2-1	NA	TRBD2	TGTGCCTGGAGTGTACTGCGGGAGAATGAGCAGTTCTTC	CAWSVLRENEQFF
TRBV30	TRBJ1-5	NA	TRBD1	TGTGCCTGGACGGGACAGGGAAGCAATCAGCCCCAGCATTTT	CAWTGQGSNQPQHF
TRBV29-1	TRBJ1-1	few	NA	TGCAGCGTAAAAGGGTTATCGAACACTGAAGCTTTCTTT	CSVKGLSNTEAFF
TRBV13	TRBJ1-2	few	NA	TGTGCCAGCAGCCCGGGTCGGCGGCAGGGGAACTATGGCTACACCTTC	CASSPGRRQGNYGYTF
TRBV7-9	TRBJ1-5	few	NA	TGTGCCAGCAGCTTTAAAGATCAGCCCCAGCATTTT	CASSFKDQPQHF
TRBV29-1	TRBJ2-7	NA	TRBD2	TGCAGCGCCACCTGGACTAGCGGCCCCTACGAGCAGTACTTC	CSATWTSGPYEQYF
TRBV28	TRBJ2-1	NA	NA	TGTGCCAGCAGTTTCGGCAGACCCAATGAGCAGTTCTTC	CASSFGRPNEQFF
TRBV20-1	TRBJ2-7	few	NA	TGCAGTCTATCCAGCGGTAGAGAGCAGTACTTC	CSLSSGREQYF